These 31 T cell receptor beta chains were all obtained from the same sample, sequenced in a study of blood T cell repertoires in COVID-19. Some clones are missing from TCRdb's copy, which holds only in-frame ones; the method was immunoSEQ multiplex PCR. This sample yields about 220,000 clones, of which 83% are seen a single time; around 2.3% belongs to the top ten. Sample: peripheral blood. These receptors all stem from a woman aged 40 to 49 with active or convalescent COVID-19.

This chain uses TRBV2 with TRBJ1-2; 7 bases map to TRBD1. The CDR3 is made up of 13 amino acids. Germline CDR1 is SNHLY and CDR2 is FYNNEI. V gave up 8 bases and J gave up 6 bases; unmatched junction bases: 9. CDR3 residues: CASSLDRNDGYTF. The DNA for the CDR3 is TGTGCCAGCTCTTTGGACAGGAACGATGGCTACACCTTC.

V and J are TRBV27 and TRBJ1-5; the D gene is possibly TRBD1 (5 bases). The V end lost 3 bases, the J end lost 6 bases, and 12 bases lay between the germline ends. Germline-derived CDR1 and CDR2 are MNHEY and SMNVEV (reference sequence). This CDR3 has 14 amino acids. In DNA form, the CDR3 reads TGTGCCAGCAGTTTCGGATCCGGGGGTCAGCCCCAGCATTTT. Translating it yields CASSFGSGGQPQHF.

J is TRBJ2-3 and V is TRBV5-1, with 7 bases matching TRBD2. The CDR3 covers 15 residues. The J segment lost 0 bases and the V segment lost 0 bases, leaving 1 base of the junction unmatched. Germline loops: CDR1 SGHRS, CDR2 YFSETQ. The CDR3 loop reads CASSLVGGSTDTQYF. Here the CDR3 DNA reads TGCGCCAGCAGCTTGGTGGGGGGGAGCACAGATACGCAGTATTTT. The full variable domain, in which reference TRBV5-1 and TRBJ2-3 provide the parts outside the CDR3, is KAGVTQTPRYLIKTRGQQVTLSCSPISGHRSVSWYQQTPGQGLQFLFEYFSETQRNKGNFPGRFSGRQFSNSRSEMNVSTLELGDSALYLCASSLVGGSTDTQYFGPGTRLTVL.

This clone was counted a few times. The J gene is TRBJ1-5, the V gene TRBV24-1; D may be TRBD1 (6 bases). Looked up from germline, CDR1 is KGHDR and CDR2 is SFDVKD. V was trimmed by 6 bases and J by 7 bases, leaving 12 bases between them. The CDR3 covers 13 residues. CDR3 region: CATSHRVRQPQHF. The CDR3 DNA is TGTGCCACCAGTCACAGGGTTCGACAGCCCCAGCATTTT.

Comment on this clone: This sample includes further DNA sequences coding for the same CDR3. This chain connects TRBV5-1 to TRBJ1-1, with unresolved D. The CDR3 has 14 amino acids. Trimming cost V 4 bases and J 1 base, with 11 bases left between them. Germline assignment: CDR1 SGHRS and CDR2 YFSETQ. The CDR3 DNA reads TGCGCCAGCAGCCTGGACGGAGGGAACACTGAAGCTTTCTTT. Translating it yields CASSLDGGNTEAFF.

The chain has TRBV6-2 or TRBV6-3 and TRBJ1-6; the match to TRBD1 covers 10 bases. The CDR3 is 19 residues long. Germline V lookup: CDR1 MNHEY, CDR2 SVGEGT. V trimming: 5 bases; J trimming: 7 bases; junction bases outside the gene matches: 17. The DNA for the CDR3 is TGTGCCAGCAGTCCCTCCCCATTACAAGGGACAGGGGAGAATTCACCCCTCCACTTT. Protein sequence: CASSPSPLQGTGENSPLHF.

V usage is TRBV9 and J usage is TRBJ2-3; 10 bases fit TRBD2. With V trimmed by 3 bases and J by 0 bases, 1 base remained unmatched. The CDR3 extends over 15 amino acids. Germline values: CDR1 SGDLS, CDR2 YYNGEE. In DNA form, the CDR3 reads TGTGCCAGCAGCGGTAGCGGGAGGAGCACAGATACGCAGTATTTT. This gives the protein CASSGSGRSTDTQYF.

This chain joins TRBV2 and TRBJ1-1; TRBD1 matches 7 bases. The CDR3 loop spans 14 amino acids. V dropped 6 bases and J dropped 0; count of bases not matched to a gene: 4. Per the germline V gene, CDR1 is SNHLY and CDR2 is FYNNEI. The CDR3 loop is CASRAGQLNTEAFF. In DNA, the CDR3 is TGTGCCAGCAGGGCGGGACAGTTGAACACTGAAGCTTTCTTT.

V usage is TRBV24-1 and J usage is TRBJ1-1, with D possibly TRBD1 on 5 matching bases. The CDR3 runs to 11 residues. The V end was cut by 9 bases, the J end by 5 bases, with 9 bases between. Germline V gene lookup returns CDR1 KGHDR and CDR2 SFDVKD. CDR3 loop: CATQGGTEAFF. CDR3 DNA: TGTGCCACCCAGGGCGGAACTGAAGCTTTCTTT.

This chain connects TRBV14 to TRBJ2-2; D might be TRBD2 (7 bases). The V and J ends lost 4 bases and 3 bases respectively, with 27 bases between them. The germline V gene encodes CDR1 SGHDN and CDR2 FVKESK. The CDR3 contains 20 residues. The DNA of the CDR3 is TGTGCCAGCAGCCCATCGTGGGGGGGGCCTCGCGCGATGGACACCGGGGAGCTGTTTTTT. Translating gives CASSPSWGGPRAMDTGELFF.

This rearrangement joins TRBV5-1 to TRBJ1-5, with 9 nucleotides matching TRBD1. The junction had 8 bases not matched to a gene; V was cut back by 4 bases and J by 6 bases. Germline V gives CDR1 SGHRS, CDR2 YFSETQ. The CDR3 has 15 residues. CDR3 DNA: TGCGCCAGCAGCCCCTCGGGACAGGGAGGTCAGCCCCAGCATTTT. Translating it yields CASSPSGQGGQPQHF.

This clone was detected once. The gene calls are TRBV28 and TRBJ1-6; D is uncertain. The V and J ends lost 2 bases and 9 bases respectively, with 5 bases between them. The CDR3 is 12 residues long. Germline V lookup: CDR1 MDHEN, CDR2 SYDVKM. The CDR3 DNA reads as TGTGCCAGCAGTTTAGTCGGTTCACCCCTCCACTTT. This sequence encodes CASSLVGSPLHF.

This chain joins TRBV6-6 and TRBJ2-3; TRBD2 aligns across 11 bases. CDR1 MNHNY and CDR2 SVGAGI come from the germline V gene (reference sequence). Trimming took 6 bases from V and 4 from J; bases not matched to a gene: 9. The CDR3 extends over 16 amino acids. DNA for the CDR3: TGTGCCAGCAGGGTAGCGGGAGGGAATTTGGCAGATACGCAGTATTTT. Encoded protein: CASRVAGGNLADTQYF.

The genes are TRBV11-2 and TRBJ2-6; 7 nucleotides line up with TRBD1. Losses at the gene ends were 1 base for V and 1 base for J; bases not matched to a gene: 4. Looked up from germline, CDR1 is SGHAT and CDR2 is FQNNGV. CDR3 length: 17 residues. The CDR3 coding sequence is TGTGCCAGCAGCTTAGGTCCGACAGGGTCTGGGGCCAACGTCCTGACTTTC. As protein: CASSLGPTGSGANVLTF.

Note on this clone: Other DNA sequences in the same sample also yield this CDR3. CDR3 sequence (DNA): TGTGCCAGCACAGGTCTGAACACTGAAGCTTTCTTT. Its protein is CASTGLNTEAFF. This chain connects TRBV2 to TRBJ1-1; no clear D. CDR1 and CDR2 from the germline V gene are SNHLY and FYNNEI. V shed 7 bases and J shed 0 bases, with 6 bases lying between them. This CDR3 is 12 amino acids long.

V usage is TRBV11-2 and J usage is TRBJ2-3; 12 bases agree with TRBD2. Germline CDR1 SGHAT, CDR2 FQNNGV. V shed 2 bases, J shed 5 bases, and the junction held 5 bases outside the gene matches. This CDR3 contains 16 residues. CDR3 DNA sequence: TGTGCCAGCAGCTTACCTAGCGGGGGGGCGGTAGATACGCAGTATTTT. Translation: CASSLPSGGAVDTQYF. The full variable domain, completed using reference TRBV11-2 and TRBJ2-3, is EAGVAQSPRYKIIEKRQSVAFWCNPISGHATLYWYQQILGQGPKLLIQFQNNGVVDDSQLPKDRFSAERLKGVDSTLKIQPAKLEDSAVYLCASSLPSGGAVDTQYFGPGTRLTVL.

V is TRBV19 and J is TRBJ1-6; tentative D call: TRBD1 (5 bases). The CDR3 totals 13 residues. The V end lost 11 bases, the J end lost 7 bases, and 15 bases lay between the germline ends. The V gene's germline CDR1 is LNHDA and CDR2 SQIVND (reference sequence). CDR3 protein: CAGGEGLNSPLHF. As DNA, the CDR3 is TGTGCCGGTGGGGAGGGACTGAATTCACCCCTCCACTTT. The entire variable domain, with the rest obtained from reference TRBV19 and TRBJ1-6, is as follows: DGGITQSPKYLFRKEGQNVTLSCEQNLNHDAMYWYRQDPGQGLRLIYYSQIVNDFQKGDIAEGYSVSREKKESFPLTVTSAQKNPTAFYLCAGGEGLNSPLHFGNGTRLTVT.

This clone was observed a few times. The chain employs TRBV5-1 and TRBJ1-5; D remains unclear. Germline V CDR1 and CDR2: SGHRS, YFSETQ. V shed 4 bases and J shed 0 bases, with 8 bases lying between them. This CDR3 has 14 amino acids. The CDR3 coding sequence is TGCGCCAGCAGCCTGACATATAGCAATCAGCCCCAGCATTTT. Residues: CASSLTYSNQPQHF.

The chain couples TRBV5-4 to TRBJ1-1; D is perhaps TRBD1 (5 bases). Germline V CDR1 and CDR2: SGHNT, YYREEE (reference sequence). V was cut by 6 bases and J by 1 base, with 16 bases left in between. This CDR3 has 15 amino acids. CDR3 protein: CASTDQQAANTEAFF. CDR3 DNA: TGTGCCAGCACAGACCAACAGGCGGCGAACACTGAAGCTTTCTTT.

This clone was detected once. V gene TRBV27 combines with J gene TRBJ1-5, with D maybe TRBD1 (6 bases). Per germline, CDR1 MNHEY and CDR2 SMNVEV (reference sequence). The CDR3 spans 15 residues. Trimming took 2 bases from V and 4 from J, leaving 12 bases between them. The CDR3 protein is CASSLGGARNQPQHF. The CDR3 nucleotides are TGTGCCAGCAGTTTAGGGGGGGCGAGGAATCAGCCCCAGCATTTT.

This chain uses TRBV27 with TRBJ2-1; D gene uncertain. The CDR3 is made up of 12 amino acids. Trimming took off 4 bases at V and 10 bases at J, with 11 bases between the two ends. Germline V CDR1 and CDR2: MNHEY, SMNVEV (reference sequence). The CDR3 loop reads CASSYPYGEQFF. The CDR3 DNA reads as TGTGCCAGCAGTTACCCCTACGGGGAGCAGTTCTTC.

The chain couples TRBV10-3 to TRBJ1-1; 11 bases fit TRBD1. The germline V gene encodes CDR1 ENHRY and CDR2 SYGVKD. This CDR3 region has 11 residues. Trimming at V came to 11 bases and at J to 7 bases, leaving 3 bases not matched to a gene. CDR3 loop: CAAGQGDEAFF. The CDR3 DNA follows: TGTGCCGCGGGACAGGGGGATGAAGCTTTCTTT.

This clone was observed a single time. J is TRBJ1-4 and V is TRBV4-3; D remains unclear. This CDR3 has 14 residues. Germline V gene lookup returns CDR1 LGHNA and CDR2 YSLEER. The V end lost 1 base, the J end lost 14 bases, and 17 bases lay between the germline ends. CDR3 residues: CASSQAGATTSLFF. In DNA form, the CDR3 reads TGCGCCAGCAGCCAAGCGGGAGCTACGACAAGCCTGTTTTTT.

V gene TRBV2 combines with J gene TRBJ2-3; the D gene is possibly TRBD1 (5 bases). Germline CDR1 reads SNHLY; CDR2 reads FYNNEI. The CDR3 consists of 14 residues. Trimming stripped 9 bases from V and 0 bases from J, with 13 bases between. The CDR3 sequence is CASDLGVSTDTQYF. DNA of the CDR3: TGTGCCAGTGATTTAGGGGTTAGCACAGATACGCAGTATTTT.

This rearrangement joins TRBV27 to TRBJ2-7, with D perhaps matching TRBD1 (5 bases). V was cut by 4 bases and J by 0 bases, with 13 bases left in between. Per germline, CDR1 MNHEY and CDR2 SMNVEV (reference sequence). This CDR3 is built from 15 residues. This CDR3 reads CASSWGVPVSYEQYF. CDR3 nucleotides: TGTGCCAGCAGTTGGGGCGTCCCAGTCTCCTACGAGCAGTACTTC.

This chain connects TRBV5-4 to TRBJ2-3; 9 bases agree with TRBD1. CDR1 is SGHNT and CDR2 is YYREEE in the germline V gene (reference sequence). This CDR3 spans 16 amino acids. J lost 1 base, V lost 6 bases, and 9 bases had no gene match. Here the CDR3 DNA reads TGTGCCAGCACCATAGACCGGGACAGGGGCACAGATACGCAGTATTTT. It codes for CASTIDRDRGTDTQYF.

The chain uses TRBV14 and TRBJ1-1; 10 positions agree with TRBD1. The germline CDR1 and CDR2 sequences are SGHDN and FVKESK. The CDR3 sequence is 14 residues long. V lost 4 bases, J lost 5 bases, and 4 bases stayed unmatched. The CDR3 spells CASSLGGQGTEAFF. The CDR3 DNA follows: TGTGCCAGCAGCCTGGGGGGACAGGGGACTGAAGCTTTCTTT.

The CDR3 spells CASSQVGQPQHF. The CDR3 nucleotides read TGCGCCAGCAGCCAAGTCGGTCAGCCCCAGCATTTT. V usage is TRBV4-1 and J usage is TRBJ1-5; no definite D call. This CDR3 has 12 amino acids. CDR1 MGHRA and CDR2 YSYEKL come from the germline V gene. V was trimmed by 1 base and J by 6 bases, leaving 4 bases between them.

The rearrangement joins TRBV4-3 to TRBJ2-3; D is ambiguous. The CDR3 is made up of 13 amino acids. The V gene lost 4 bases and the J gene lost 2 bases, with 7 bases spanning the gap. Germline loops: CDR1 LGHNA, CDR2 YSLEER. Here the CDR3 reads CASSLDITDTQYF. The CDR3 DNA is TGCGCCAGCAGCCTAGACATCACAGATACGCAGTATTTT.

J is TRBJ1-5 and V is TRBV19; 8 bases are a match to TRBD1. Trimming at V came to 6 bases and at J to 7 bases, leaving 8 bases not matched to a gene. This CDR3 is built from 14 residues. Looked up from germline, CDR1 is LNHDA and CDR2 is SQIVND (reference sequence). This chain's CDR3 is CASRVRGREQPQHF. CDR3 in DNA: TGTGCCAGTAGAGTCAGGGGGCGGGAGCAGCCCCAGCATTTT.

The chain combines TRBV2 with TRBJ2-7, with 7 bases lining up with TRBD1. This CDR3 is 13 amino acids long. The junction had 6 bases not matched to a gene; V was cut back by 9 bases and J by 1 base. Germline lookup yields CDR1 SNHLY and CDR2 FYNNEI. CDR3 protein: CASLRTGSYEQYF. The CDR3 region has the DNA TGTGCCAGTCTACGGACAGGATCCTACGAGCAGTACTTC.